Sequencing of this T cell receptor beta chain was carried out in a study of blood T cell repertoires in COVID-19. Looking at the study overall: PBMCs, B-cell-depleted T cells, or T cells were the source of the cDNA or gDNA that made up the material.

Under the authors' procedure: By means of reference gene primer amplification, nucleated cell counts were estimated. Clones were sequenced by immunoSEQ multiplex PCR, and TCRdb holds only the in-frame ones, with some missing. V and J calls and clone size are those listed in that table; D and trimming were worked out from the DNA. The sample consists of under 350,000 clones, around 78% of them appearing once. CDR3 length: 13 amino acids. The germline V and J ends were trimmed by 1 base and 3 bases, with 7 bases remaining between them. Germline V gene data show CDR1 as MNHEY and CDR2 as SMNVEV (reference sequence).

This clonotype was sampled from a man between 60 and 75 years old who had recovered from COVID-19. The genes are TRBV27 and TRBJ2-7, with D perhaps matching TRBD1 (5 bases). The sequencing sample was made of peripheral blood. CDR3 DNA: TGTGCCAGCAGTTTATTCGACAGCTACGAGCAGTACTTC. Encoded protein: CASSLFDSYEQYF.